The next 10 T cell receptor beta chains were all read from a single sample in a study of early T cells in non-severe SARS-CoV-2 infection. TCRdb re-derived calls from the 5' RACE reads in MiXCR, one entry per CDR3 protein. This sample carries tens of thousands of distinct CDR3 sequences, 10% to 15% of them seen once, and the ten largest clones take 6.5%. Sample: whole blood. The receptors derive from an adult who was a healthcare worker with PCR-confirmed SARS-CoV-2 infection or an uninfected control (not recorded which).

This clonotype was detected ten times or more. The V and J genes are TRBV11-2 and TRBJ1-5; possible D gene TRBD1, 6 bases. Trimming removed 4 bases at V and 1 base at J, with 8 bases between. CDR3 length equals 14 residues. Germline CDR1 reads SGHAT; CDR2 reads FQNNGV. CDR3 nucleotides: TGTGCCAGCAGCTACGGACAGAGCAATCAGCCCCAGCATTTT. This codes for CASSYGQSNQPQHF.

This clonotype was seen a handful of times. The chain is built from TRBV10-3 and TRBJ2-7; 9 bases fit TRBD1. CDR1 and CDR2 (germline): ENHRY, SYGVKD. The J segment lost 8 bases and the V segment lost 2 bases, leaving 7 bases of the junction unmatched. This CDR3 has 14 amino acids. DNA of the CDR3: TGTGCCATCAGTGAGGCGGGACAGGGTGATAAGCAGTACTTC. Its protein is CAISEAGQGDKQYF.

This clonotype was counted a few times. The V gene is TRBV24-1, the J gene TRBJ2-1; tentative D call: TRBD2 (5 bases). The germline V gene encodes CDR1 KGHDR and CDR2 SFDVKD. The CDR3 covers 11 residues. V shed 4 bases and J shed 10 bases, with 7 bases lying between them. The CDR3 DNA follows: TGTGCCACCAGTGAAAAGCGGGAGCAGTTCTTC. Its translation is CATSEKREQFF.

This clonotype came up many times. Relative to the germline gene, one junction end is altered; a read error may explain this. DNA for the CDR3: TGTGCCAGCAGTGACAGGGACCTTGATCCTTCCTTT. This encodes CASSDRDLDPSF. The chain employs TRBV2 and TRBJ1-6; possible D gene TRBD1, 5 bases. The CDR3 has 12 residues. Germline CDR1 is SNHLY and CDR2 is FYNNEI.

The sample holds a few counts of this clonotype. V and J are TRBV3-1 and TRBJ1-2, with TRBD1 as a possible D gene (5 bases). V was pared by 3 bases and J by 4 bases, with 9 bases between. Germline V gene data show CDR1 as LGHDT and CDR2 as YNNKEL (reference sequence). The CDR3 has 13 residues. The CDR3 region is CASSHGAVYGYTF. The CDR3 nucleotides read TGTGCCAGCAGCCACGGGGCAGTCTATGGCTACACCTTC.

The chain is built from TRBV20-1 and TRBJ2-1; a weak D match, TRBD1 (6 bases). V shed 6 bases and J shed 0 bases, with 12 bases lying between them. The germline gives CDR1 DFQATT, CDR2 SNEGSKA (reference sequence). This CDR3 spans 14 amino acids. The DNA of the CDR3 is TGCAGTGCCGAAACAGGGTCCTCCTACAATGAGCAGTTCTTC. Amino acids: CSAETGSSYNEQFF.

This chain links TRBV7-9 with TRBJ1-2, with D possibly TRBD1 on 5 matching bases. Germline assignment: CDR1 SEHNR and CDR2 FQNEAQ (reference sequence). With 5 bases removed from V and 6 bases from J, the gap between germline ends came to 19 bases. The CDR3 runs to 15 residues. The CDR3 DNA is TGTGCCAGCAGCCAGGTGGACAAGGGATCTCATGGCTACACCTTC. As protein: CASSQVDKGSHGYTF.

The chain carries TRBV24-1 and TRBJ2-1, with TRBD2 matching 9 bases. Germline V gives CDR1 KGHDR, CDR2 SFDVKD. This CDR3 comprises 15 residues. The V gene end was trimmed by 5 bases and the J gene end by 4 bases; junction bases not matched to a gene: 5. The CDR3: CATSVAGEGYNEQFF. The CDR3 nucleotides are TGTGCCACCAGTGTAGCGGGAGAGGGTTACAATGAGCAGTTCTTC.

This chain joins TRBV20-1 and TRBJ2-4; 8 bases line up with TRBD2. This CDR3 region has 13 residues. Germline loops: CDR1 DFQATT, CDR2 SNEGSKA (reference sequence). V trimming: 3 bases; J trimming: 9 bases; junction bases outside the gene matches: 7. As DNA, the CDR3 is TGCAGTGCTAGGGATTGGCGGGAGGCCATTCAGTACTTC. Residues: CSARDWREAIQYF.

This clonotype was found a few times. The CDR3 sequence is CSAREVYEQYF. Here the CDR3 DNA reads TGCAGCGCTCGGGAGGTCTACGAGCAGTACTTC. This rearrangement joins TRBV29-1 to TRBJ2-7; 7 bases match TRBD2. The CDR3 extends over 11 amino acids. With V trimmed by 7 bases and J by 3 bases, 3 bases remained unmatched. Germline loops: CDR1 SQVTM, CDR2 ANQGSEA.